The sequence of this T cell receptor beta chain was determined in a study of T cells in Graves' hyperthyroidism and ophthalmopathy. Germline CDR1 and CDR2: SGHRS and YFSETQ. The CDR3 has 15 amino acids. V dropped 0 bases and J dropped 0 bases, with 7 bases sitting between them. Authors of the study amplified TCR beta CDR3 regions from RNA transcripts. Using the HTBI primer set, a first-round RT-PCR was run on the TCR CDR3. TCRdb used MiXCR to reprocess the multiplex PCR reads, holding one entry per CDR3 protein. Of under 350,000 distinct CDR3 sequences listed, around 23% are singletons. Orbital computed tomography and thyroid ultrasound, together with serum TRAb and thyroxine and clinical symptoms, were used for diagnoses. The source of the PBMCs was 8.5 to 10 ml of fresh peripheral blood.

This chain links TRBV5-1 with TRBJ2-1; D gene unclear. The sequenced sample was blood. This clonotype was sampled from a woman aged 50 to 60 with Graves' hyperthyroidism. The CDR3, as DNA: TGCGCCAGCAGCTTGGCTGATGGCTCCTACAATGAGCAGTTCTTC. This translates into CASSLADGSYNEQFF.